The 18 T cell receptor beta chains below were found in one sample sequenced in a study of T cell responses to AZD1222 COVID-19 vaccine. Some clones are missing from TCRdb's copy, which holds only in-frame ones; the method was immunoSEQ multiplex PCR. The sample lists 150,000 or so clones; roughly 88% were seen once. Specimen: peripheral blood, collected on day 0 of AZD1222 vaccination. These receptors were taken from an adult in good health.

V gene TRBV6-5 combines with J gene TRBJ2-3; D is perhaps TRBD2 (7 bases). The germline CDR1 and CDR2 sequences are MNHEY and SVGAGI. V shed 7 bases and J shed 6 bases, with 17 bases lying between them. The CDR3 is 14 residues long. The CDR3 sequence: CASTRGAASDTQYF. CDR3 nucleotides: TGTGCCAGCACTCGGGGGGCCGCGTCCGATACGCAGTATTTT.

V gene TRBV7-2 combines with J gene TRBJ1-2; D remains unclear. Germline V gene sequence: CDR1 SGHTA, CDR2 FQGNSA. This CDR3 comprises 14 residues. Trimming took off 4 bases at V and 1 base at J, with 10 bases between the two ends. The CDR3 DNA reads as TGTGCCAGCAGCTCCCTCCCAAATAACTATGGCTACACCTTC. It is translated as CASSSLPNNYGYTF.

The V and J genes are TRBV19 and TRBJ2-3; 9 bases are shared with TRBD2. V lost 7 bases to trimming and J lost 0 bases; unmatched junction nucleotides: 8. This CDR3 is built from 16 residues. Germline CDR1 is LNHDA and CDR2 is SQIVND (reference sequence). The DNA for the CDR3 is TGTGCCAGTAAATGGCGGGGGGGCTTTAGCACAGATACGCAGTATTTT. It is translated as CASKWRGGFSTDTQYF.

This chain connects TRBV29-1 to TRBJ2-1; D is ambiguous. This CDR3 has 10 amino acids. V was shortened by 7 bases and J by 6 bases, with 7 bases between the two germline ends. Germline-derived CDR1 and CDR2 are SQVTM and ANQGSEA. The CDR3 is CSAETNEQFF. The CDR3, as DNA: TGCAGCGCCGAGACCAATGAGCAGTTCTTC.

This chain connects TRBV3-1 (or the pseudogene TRBV3-2) to TRBJ1-1; TRBD1 agrees at 7 bases. V shed 0 bases, J shed 10 bases, and the junction held 5 bases outside the gene matches. Germline V gene sequence: CDR1 LGHDT, CDR2 YNNKEL (reference sequence). The CDR3 is 13 amino acids. The CDR3 nucleotides read TGTGCCAGCAGCCAAGAGCTCGAGGGGGCAGCTTTCTTT. It is translated as CASSQELEGAAFF.

The CDR3 nucleotides are TGTGCCAGCAGTGATTTCGGGACGGTCAAAAGGTACGAGCAGTACTTC. Its translation is CASSDFGTVKRYEQYF. This chain connects TRBV2 to TRBJ2-7; D is possibly TRBD1 or TRBD2 (5 bases each). The CDR3 sequence is 16 residues long. CDR1 SNHLY and CDR2 FYNNEI come from the germline V gene. The V end lost 3 bases, the J end lost 4 bases, and 19 bases lay between the germline ends.

V usage is TRBV18 and J usage is TRBJ2-5; no clear D gene. V was shortened by 0 bases and J by 3 bases, with 5 bases between the two germline ends. Germline CDR1 is KGHSH and CDR2 is LQKENI. The CDR3 has 13 residues. The CDR3: CASSPPSEETQYF. The CDR3 DNA is TGTGCCAGCTCACCACCCTCTGAAGAGACCCAGTACTTC.

CDR3 bases: TGTGCCAGCAGTGACCCACAGGCAGACGGGGAGCTGTTTTTT. Its translation: CASSDPQADGELFF. V and J are TRBV6-2 or TRBV6-3 and TRBJ2-2; the D gene is possibly TRBD1 (5 bases). CDR1 and CDR2 from the germline V gene are MNHEY and SVGEGT. The V end lost 5 bases, the J end lost 7 bases, and 14 bases lay between the germline ends. The CDR3 totals 14 residues.

The chain has TRBV7-9 and TRBJ1-1; D gene unclear. This CDR3 has 13 residues. Trimming took off 0 bases at V and 1 base at J, with 3 bases between the two ends. Germline loops: CDR1 SEHNR, CDR2 FQNEAQ (reference sequence). This CDR3 reads CASSLAENTEAFF. The CDR3 nucleotides are TGTGCCAGCAGCTTAGCGGAGAACACTGAAGCTTTCTTT.

V gene TRBV7-2 combines with J gene TRBJ2-4; D might be TRBD1 or TRBD2, each matching 5 bases. The CDR3 is 15 residues long. V shed 5 bases and J shed 5 bases, with 16 bases lying between them. Germline V CDR1 and CDR2: SGHTA, FQGNSA. The CDR3: CASSPRGGPENIQYF. In nucleotides, the CDR3 is TGTGCCAGCAGCCCGAGGGGCGGGCCGGAAAACATTCAGTACTTC.

The genes are TRBV10-3 and TRBJ1-3, with D perhaps TRBD1 (6 bases). Germline CDR1 reads ENHRY; CDR2 reads SYGVKD. V lost 6 bases, J lost 0 bases, and 12 bases lay in between. This CDR3 contains 15 residues. CDR3 sequence: CAIRDMTGSGNTIYF. In nucleotides, the CDR3 is TGTGCCATCAGGGATATGACAGGCTCTGGAAACACCATATATTTT.

This chain joins TRBV28 and TRBJ1-2, with 9 bases identical to TRBD1. Germline V gives CDR1 MDHEN, CDR2 SYDVKM. The CDR3 has 15 amino acids. With 5 bases clipped from V and 8 bases from J, the junction kept 12 bases outside the gene matches. CDR3 protein: CASSQRGTGTGGYTF. For the CDR3, the DNA is TGTGCCAGCAGTCAACGTGGTACCGGGACAGGGGGCTACACCTTC.

This chain links TRBV23-1 with TRBJ1-1; 7 bases match TRBD1. TRBV23-1 is identified as an open reading frame with a role that is uncertain. J lost 1 base, V lost 9 bases, and 14 bases had no gene match. The CDR3 has 16 residues. In DNA, the CDR3 is TGCGCCAGGCCGACAGGGATAAGTCAGGCGAACACTGAAGCTTTCTTT. Translation gives CARPTGISQANTEAFF.

The gene calls are TRBV6-5 and TRBJ2-3, with 11 bases lining up with TRBD2. V gave up 8 bases and J gave up 5 bases; unmatched junction bases: 6. The CDR3 totals 14 residues. Germline loops: CDR1 MNHEY, CDR2 SVGAGI. CDR3 residues: CASLAGGRGDTQYF. DNA for the CDR3: TGTGCCAGCCTAGCGGGGGGCCGGGGAGATACGCAGTATTTT.

Many counts were recorded for this clone. The chain recombines TRBV2 with TRBJ1-5; possible D gene TRBD1, 5 bases. Trimming stripped 5 bases from V and 4 bases from J, with 9 bases between. CDR3 length: 13 residues. Looked up from germline, CDR1 is SNHLY and CDR2 is FYNNEI. For the CDR3, the DNA is TGTGCCAGCAGTCCACAGGAGAATCAGCCCCAGCATTTT. As protein: CASSPQENQPQHF.

The CDR3 sequence is CASSLVGGGYTF. As DNA, the CDR3 is TGTGCCAGCAGCTTAGTTGGGGGCGGCTACACCTTC. The V call is TRBV7-2, the J call TRBJ1-2; D may be TRBD1 (6 bases). This CDR3 has 12 amino acids. CDR1 SGHTA and CDR2 FQGNSA come from the germline V gene. V dropped 1 base and J dropped 8 bases, with 8 bases sitting between them. Full variable domain (rest looked up from reference TRBV7-2 and TRBJ1-2): GAGVSQSPSNKVTEKGKDVELRCDPISGHTALYWYRQSLGQGLEFLIYFQGNSAPDKSGLPSDRFSAERTGGSVSTLTIQRTQQEDSAVYLCASSLVGGGYTFGSGTRLTVV.

V is TRBV28 and J is TRBJ1-6, with a weak D call TRBD1 (5 bases). The CDR3 runs to 15 residues. Trimming stripped 6 bases from V and 2 bases from J, with 11 bases between. Germline assignment: CDR1 MDHEN and CDR2 SYDVKM. The CDR3 loop reads CASRSWGPYNSPLHF. The DNA for the CDR3 is TGTGCCAGCAGGTCCTGGGGCCCCTATAATTCACCCCTCCACTTT.

The chain couples TRBV12-3 or TRBV12-4 to TRBJ1-2; weak D call: TRBD1 (6 bases). Trimming pared 3 bases from V and 6 bases from J, leaving 11 bases between. The CDR3 is made up of 13 amino acids. CDR3 in amino acids: CASSFIQGNGYTF. DNA of the CDR3: TGTGCCAGCAGTTTCATCCAGGGGAATGGCTACACCTTC.